This paragraph covers one T cell receptor (beta chain) sequence. Antigen: not known. Other DNA sequences in the same sample also yield this CDR3. The data derive from a study of radiotherapy plus CTLA-4 blockade in lung cancer. For the study at large: There were objective responses in around 18% of patients, and roughly 32% had disease control. General observations from the study: Early blood T cell clone changes and increased post-radiation serum interferon-beta were reportedly the strongest response predictors.

People whose metastatic non-small-cell lung cancer was chemo-refractory got focal radiation along with CTLA-4 blockade by ipilimumab. The table came from immunoSEQ multiplex PCR; TCRdb's copy has only in-frame clones and leaves some out. The sample holds approximately 98,000 clones, about 81% seen once. The sequencing here drew on peripheral blood, taken from a patient treated with radiotherapy plus ipilimumab. The clonotype was recovered from a human donor with non-small cell lung cancer who had a partial response to radiotherapy plus ipilimumab.

The CDR3 DNA reads TGTGCCAGCTCACCGGACAGGGGCACCGGGGAGCTGTTTTTT. This encodes CASSPDRGTGELFF. The gene calls are TRBV18 and TRBJ2-2; 9 nucleotides match TRBD1. The length of the CDR3 is 14 residues. Germline V gene sequence: CDR1 KGHSH, CDR2 LQKENI. V lost 3 bases, J lost 4 bases, and 0 bases stayed unmatched.